Described below is a single T cell receptor (beta chain) sequence and its context. Its cognate antigen is unknown. These data are taken from a study of CXCR3-negative and CXCR3-positive naive CD8 T cells. Triplicate sorts of about 300,000 cells per CD8+ subset. CDR1 DFQATT and CDR2 SNEGSKA come from the germline V gene (reference sequence). The CDR3 runs to 12 residues. TRB cDNA libraries were made by UMI-labeled 5' RACE. TCRdb derives one entry per CDR3 protein from the 5' RACE reads, leaving out DNA. This repertoire includes about 84,000 distinct CDR3 sequences. The study's findings and limits: CXCR3-negative naive cells had less hydrophobic TRB CDR3s than did CXCR3-positive naive cells.

The source is a human donor in good health. Some clones in this sample may be carry-over from other donors' samples. The specimen was naive CXCR3+ CD8+ T cells from blood. This sample's subset: CD45RO-CCR7+CD27+CD95- naive CD8+ T cells expressing CXCR3 (TNR3+). The chain combines TRBV20-1 with TRBJ2-7. This CDR3 reads CSARDRTYEQYF.